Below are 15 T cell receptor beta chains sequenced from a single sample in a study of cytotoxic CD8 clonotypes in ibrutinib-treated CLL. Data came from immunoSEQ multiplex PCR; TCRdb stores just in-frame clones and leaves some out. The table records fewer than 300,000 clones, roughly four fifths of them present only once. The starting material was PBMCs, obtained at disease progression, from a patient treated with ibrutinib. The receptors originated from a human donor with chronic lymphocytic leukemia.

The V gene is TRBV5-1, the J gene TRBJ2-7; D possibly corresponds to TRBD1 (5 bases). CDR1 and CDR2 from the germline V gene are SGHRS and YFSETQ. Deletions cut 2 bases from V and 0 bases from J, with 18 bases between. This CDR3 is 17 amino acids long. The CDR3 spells CASSLTVLGQGSYEQYF. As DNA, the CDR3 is TGCGCCAGCAGCTTAACAGTCCTCGGCCAGGGCTCCTACGAGCAGTACTTC.

CDR3 in amino acids: CASSLRAGGDTQYF. CDR3 bases: TGTGCCAGCAGTTTGCGGGCGGGAGGAGATACGCAGTATTTT. This chain connects TRBV27 to TRBJ2-3, with 8 bases matching TRBD2. The CDR3 length is 14 residues. Germline CDR1 MNHEY, CDR2 SMNVEV (reference sequence). V was pared by 3 bases and J by 5 bases, with 4 bases of the junction left unmatched.

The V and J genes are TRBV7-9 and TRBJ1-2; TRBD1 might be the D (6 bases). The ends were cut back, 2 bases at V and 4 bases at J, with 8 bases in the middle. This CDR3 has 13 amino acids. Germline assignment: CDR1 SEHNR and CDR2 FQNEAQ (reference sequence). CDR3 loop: CASSLRGSYGYTF. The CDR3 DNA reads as TGTGCCAGCAGCTTAAGGGGGAGCTATGGCTACACCTTC.

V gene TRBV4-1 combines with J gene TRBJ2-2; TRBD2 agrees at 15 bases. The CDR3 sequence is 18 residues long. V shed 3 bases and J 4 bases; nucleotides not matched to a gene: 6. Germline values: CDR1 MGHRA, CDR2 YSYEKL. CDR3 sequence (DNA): TGCGCCAGCAGCCACCCGGGACTAGCGGGAGGACTCACCGGGGAGCTGTTTTTT. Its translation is CASSHPGLAGGLTGELFF.

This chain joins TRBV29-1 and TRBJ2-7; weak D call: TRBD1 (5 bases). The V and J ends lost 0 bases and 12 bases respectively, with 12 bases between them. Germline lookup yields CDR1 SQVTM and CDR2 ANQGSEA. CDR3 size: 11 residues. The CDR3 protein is CSVEDPAGWYF. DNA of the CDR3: TGCAGCGTTGAAGATCCGGCAGGGTGGTACTTC.

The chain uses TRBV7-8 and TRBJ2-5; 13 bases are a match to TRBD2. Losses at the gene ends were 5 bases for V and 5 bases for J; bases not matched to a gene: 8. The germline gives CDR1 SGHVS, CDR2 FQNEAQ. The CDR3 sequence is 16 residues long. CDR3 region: CASSTPGLAGRETQYF. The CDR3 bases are TGTGCCAGCAGCACTCCGGGACTAGCGGGACGGGAGACCCAGTACTTC.

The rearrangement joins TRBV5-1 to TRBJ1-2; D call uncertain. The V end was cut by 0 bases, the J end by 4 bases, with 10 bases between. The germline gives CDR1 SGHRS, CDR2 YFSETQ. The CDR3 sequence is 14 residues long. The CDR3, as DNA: TGCGCCAGCAGCTTGGGGACGGCGCGCTATGGCTACACCTTC. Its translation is CASSLGTARYGYTF.

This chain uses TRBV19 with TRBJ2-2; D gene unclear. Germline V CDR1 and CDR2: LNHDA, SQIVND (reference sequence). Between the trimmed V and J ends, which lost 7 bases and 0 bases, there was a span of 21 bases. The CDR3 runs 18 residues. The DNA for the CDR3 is TGTGCCAGTATTTCCACCACCTTCGACACCGCGAACACCGGGGAGCTGTTTTTT. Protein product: CASISTTFDTANTGELFF. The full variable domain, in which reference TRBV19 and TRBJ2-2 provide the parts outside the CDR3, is DGGITQSPKYLFRKEGQNVTLSCEQNLNHDAMYWYRQDPGQGLRLIYYSQIVNDFQKGDIAEGYSVSREKKESFPLTVTSAQKNPTAFYLCASISTTFDTANTGELFFGEGSRLTVL.

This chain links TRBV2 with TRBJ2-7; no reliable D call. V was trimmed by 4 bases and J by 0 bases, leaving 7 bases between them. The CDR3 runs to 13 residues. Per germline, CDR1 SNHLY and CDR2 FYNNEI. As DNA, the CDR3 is TGTGCCAGCAGTGGTGTCGGCTCCTACGAGCAGTACTTC. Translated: CASSGVGSYEQYF. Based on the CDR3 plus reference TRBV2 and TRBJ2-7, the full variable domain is EPEVTQTPSHQVTQMGQEVILRCVPISNHLYFYWYRQILGQKVEFLVSFYNNEISEKSEIFDDQFSVERPDGSNFTLKIRSTKLEDSAMYFCASSGVGSYEQYFGPGTRLTVT.

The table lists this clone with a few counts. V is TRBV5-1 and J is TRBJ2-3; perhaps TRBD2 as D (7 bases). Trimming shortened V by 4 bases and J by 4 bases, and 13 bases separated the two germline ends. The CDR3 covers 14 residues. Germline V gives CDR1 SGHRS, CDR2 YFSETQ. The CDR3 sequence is CASSLGGLADTQYF. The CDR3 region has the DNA TGCGCCAGCAGCCTCGGGGGGCTGGCAGATACGCAGTATTTT.

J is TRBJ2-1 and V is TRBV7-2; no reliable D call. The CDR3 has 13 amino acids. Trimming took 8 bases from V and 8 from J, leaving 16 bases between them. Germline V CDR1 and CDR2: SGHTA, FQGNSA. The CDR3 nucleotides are TGTGCCAGCTGCCCTTATCAGAGTGATGAGCAGTTCTTC. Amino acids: CASCPYQSDEQFF.

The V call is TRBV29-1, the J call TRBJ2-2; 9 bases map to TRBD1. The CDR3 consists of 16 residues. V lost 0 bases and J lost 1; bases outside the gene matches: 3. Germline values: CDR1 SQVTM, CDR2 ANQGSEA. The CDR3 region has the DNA TGCAGCGTTGAAGATAGGGGACAGGGGAACACCGGGGAGCTGTTTTTT. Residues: CSVEDRGQGNTGELFF.

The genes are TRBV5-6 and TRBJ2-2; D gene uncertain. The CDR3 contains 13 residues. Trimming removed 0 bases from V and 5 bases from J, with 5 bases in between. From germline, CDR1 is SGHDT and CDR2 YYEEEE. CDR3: CASSLAGTGELFF. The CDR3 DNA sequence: TGTGCCAGCAGCTTGGCCGGAACCGGGGAGCTGTTTTTT.

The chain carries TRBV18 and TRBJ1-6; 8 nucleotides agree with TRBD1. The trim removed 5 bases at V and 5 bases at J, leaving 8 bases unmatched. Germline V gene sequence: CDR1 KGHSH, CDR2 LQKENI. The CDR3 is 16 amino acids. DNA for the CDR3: TGTGCCAGCTCAATCAGGGGGCGCCCAGATAATTCACCCCTCCACTTT. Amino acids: CASSIRGRPDNSPLHF.

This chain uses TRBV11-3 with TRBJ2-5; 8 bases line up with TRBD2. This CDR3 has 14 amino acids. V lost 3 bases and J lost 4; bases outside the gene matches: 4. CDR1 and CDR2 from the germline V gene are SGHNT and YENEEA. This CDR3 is CASSLEGLGETQYF. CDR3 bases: TGTGCCAGCAGCTTGGAGGGACTAGGAGAGACCCAGTACTTC. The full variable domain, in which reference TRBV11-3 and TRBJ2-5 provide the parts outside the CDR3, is EAGVVQSPRYKIIEKKQPVAFWCNPISGHNTLYWYLQNLGQGPELLIRYENEEAVDDSQLPKDRFSAERLKGVDSTLKIQPAELGDSAVYLCASSLEGLGETQYFGPGTRLLVL.